This TCR beta chain was recorded in a study of T-cell reconstitution after alpha-beta-depleted transplantation in children. Study results and limitations: Some patients owed their high day-60 TCRbeta diversity to surviving recipient T cells and thymic progenitors. From newly produced T cells came most of the T-cell counts and diversity one year after transplant. About two months after transplant, alpha-beta T cells reportedly came from several hundred expanded graft clones.

For TCRbeta, the library was prepared with unique molecular identifiers. TCRdb recomputed calls from the PCR reads with MiXCR, one row per CDR3 protein. The table includes fewer than 250,000 distinct CDR3 sequences, 8.2% detected once. About this clonotype: Its antigen is unidentified.

J was trimmed by 3 bases and V by 6 bases; bases with no gene match: 12. The CDR3 runs 15 residues. Germline assignment: CDR1 DFQATT and CDR2 SNEGSKA (reference sequence). The source is a male patient between 10 and 17 years old who had a stem cell transplant for acute lymphoblastic leukemia, so the T cells may come from the graft donor. The input for sequencing was PBMCs, mostly from graft donor cells, taken 180 days after TCRalphabeta/CD19-depleted stem cell transplant. This sequence joins TRBV20-1 and TRBJ2-7, with 9 bases lining up with TRBD1. The CDR3 is CSANRDRASLYEQYF. The CDR3, as DNA: TGCAGTGCGAACCGGGACAGGGCTTCCCTCTACGAGCAGTACTTC.